These 12 T cell receptor beta chains were sequenced from one sample in a study of OX40 agonist ivuxolimab in advanced cancers. Using immunoSEQ multiplex PCR, the repertoire was profiled, and TCRdb retains in-frame clones only, with some absent. The table lists roughly 50,000 clones, roughly 77% of them singletons. The specimen comprised CD4+ or CD8+ T cells sorted from blood, sampled in a trial of the OX40 agonist ivuxolimab. These receptors originate from an adult with an advanced solid tumor such as melanoma, head and neck, liver or kidney cancer.

This clone was recorded a few times. The DNA for the CDR3 is TGTGCCAGCAGGCGGACAGGGGGCGAAGAGCAGTTCTTC. Translating it yields CASRRTGGEEQFF. The rearrangement joins TRBV6-5 to TRBJ2-1; TRBD1 matches at 11 bases. This CDR3 has 13 residues. Trimming at V came to 6 bases and at J to 10 bases, leaving 5 bases not matched to a gene. Germline CDR1 and CDR2: MNHEY and SVGAGI.

The chain links TRBV2 to TRBJ2-3; possible D gene TRBD2, 6 bases. The V end lost 6 bases, the J end lost 2 bases, and 9 bases lay between the germline ends. Germline assignment: CDR1 SNHLY and CDR2 FYNNEI. There are 13 residues in the CDR3. The CDR3 spells CASRRDSTDTQYF. In DNA, the CDR3 is TGTGCCAGCAGGCGGGATTCCACAGATACGCAGTATTTT.

The V call is TRBV7-8, the J call TRBJ2-3; 8 positions match TRBD1. Germline V gene lookup returns CDR1 SGHVS and CDR2 FQNEAQ. The length of the CDR3 is 15 residues. V lost 1 base and J lost 5; bases outside the gene matches: 5. As DNA, the CDR3 is TGTGCCAGCAGCTTAGAAGGGACAGGAGGAGATACGCAGTATTTT. It specifies CASSLEGTGGDTQYF.

This clone was picked up one time. CDR3 sequence: CSVASTMNTEAFF. The CDR3, as DNA: TGCAGCGTCGCGTCCACTATGAACACTGAAGCTTTCTTT. The chain has TRBV29-1 and TRBJ1-1, with unresolved D. CDR3 length: 13 amino acids. In germline, CDR1 is SQVTM, CDR2 ANQGSEA. V was clipped by 6 bases and J by 0 bases, with 11 bases between them.

The rearrangement joins TRBV6-1 to TRBJ2-7, with D possibly matching TRBD1 (5 bases). Trimming took off 0 bases at V and 0 bases at J, with 12 bases between the two ends. The germline gives CDR1 MNHNS, CDR2 SASEGT. The CDR3 length is 16 residues. The CDR3 nucleotides read TGTGCCAGCAGTGAAGCGCTAGGGCAGGGCTCCTACGAGCAGTACTTC. This translates into CASSEALGQGSYEQYF.

This sequence joins TRBV5-5 and TRBJ2-7; D not certain. In germline, CDR1 is SGHKS, CDR2 YYEKEE (reference sequence). CDR3 length: 13 residues. Trimming shortened V by 0 bases and J by 2 bases, and 6 bases separated the two germline ends. CDR3 DNA sequence: TGTGCCAGCAGCTTGGGGGCAGCCTACGAGCAGTACTTC. Protein product: CASSLGAAYEQYF. Based on the CDR3 plus reference TRBV5-5 and TRBJ2-7, the full variable domain is DAGVTQSPTHLIKTRGQQVTLRCSPISGHKSVSWYQQVLGQGPQFIFQYYEKEERGRGNFPDRFSARQFPNYSSELNVNALLLGDSALYLCASSLGAAYEQYFGPGTRLTVT.

J is TRBJ1-6 and V is TRBV4-1; a weak D match, TRBD1 (5 bases). The CDR3 has 16 residues. V was clipped by 3 bases and J by 7 bases, with 16 bases between them. The germline V gene has CDR1 MGHRA and CDR2 YSYEKL. CDR3 in amino acids: CASSHTLRERNSPLHF. CDR3 coding DNA: TGCGCCAGCAGCCACACGCTCAGGGAGAGGAATTCACCCCTCCACTTT.

This chain connects TRBV11-2 to TRBJ1-1; D is ambiguous. CDR1 is SGHAT, CDR2 FQNNGV, per germline. The CDR3 has 15 residues. The ends were cut back, 1 base at V and 2 bases at J, with 11 bases in the middle. The CDR3 sequence is CASSLVGGLNTEAFF. In DNA form, the CDR3 reads TGTGCCAGCAGCTTAGTTGGTGGGCTTAACACTGAAGCTTTCTTT.

The rearrangement uses TRBV30 and TRBJ1-5; D ambiguous. The CDR3 length is 14 residues. V dropped 2 bases and J dropped 4 bases, with 12 bases sitting between them. Germline loops: CDR1 GTSNPN, CDR2 SVGIG (reference sequence). The CDR3, as DNA: TGTGCCTGGAGTCCGGCATCCATAAATCAGCCCCAGCATTTT. This gives the protein CAWSPASINQPQHF.

The genes are TRBV4-3 and TRBJ2-2, with 7 bases identical to TRBD2. V gave up 1 base and J gave up 0 bases; unmatched junction bases: 2. Germline-derived CDR1 and CDR2 are LGHNA and YSLEER. The CDR3 runs to 16 residues. The CDR3 region has the DNA TGCGCCAGCAGCCAAGCAAGCGGGACGAACACCGGGGAGCTGTTTTTT. Its protein product is CASSQASGTNTGELFF.

The chain uses TRBV7-2 and TRBJ2-3; 11 bases agree with TRBD2. The ends lost 4 bases at V and 4 bases at J; junction bases unmatched: 4. This CDR3 is 15 amino acids long. The germline V gene encodes CDR1 SGHTA and CDR2 FQGNSA. CDR3 amino acids: CASSYTSGSADTQYF. The CDR3 DNA is TGTGCCAGCAGCTACACTAGCGGGAGCGCAGATACGCAGTATTTT. The full variable domain, its missing parts supplied by reference TRBV7-2 and TRBJ2-3, is GAGVSQSPSNKVTEKGKDVELRCDPISGHTALYWYRQSLGQGLEFLIYFQGNSAPDKSGLPSDRFSAERTGGSVSTLTIQRTQQEDSAVYLCASSYTSGSADTQYFGPGTRLTVL.

The gene calls are TRBV19 and TRBJ2-1, with 9 bases identical to TRBD2. The CDR3 has 15 residues. In germline, CDR1 is LNHDA, CDR2 SQIVND (reference sequence). V dropped 4 bases and J dropped 2; count of bases not matched to a gene: 3. In DNA form, the CDR3 reads TGTGCCAGTAGTACCTCTAGCGGGACCTACAATGAGCAGTTCTTC. Translated: CASSTSSGTYNEQFF.